The following is a TCR beta chain sequence with its context. The CDR3 is 17 amino acids. The V end was cut by 5 bases, the J end by 4 bases, with 23 bases between. CDR1 and CDR2 (germline): SGHAT, FQDESV (reference sequence). MiXCR, run by TCRdb on the 5' RACE reads, gives a single entry per CDR3 protein. The sample lists 30,000 or so distinct CDR3 sequences, around 6.7% occurring once. This entry comes from a study of T cells after yellow fever vaccination. Overall study: Fractions of low cell number were prepared using SMART-Seq v4 Ultra Low Input.

This sequence was found in a man between 18 and 29 years old who received the YFV17D yellow fever vaccine. Sequences were derived from PBMCs, either bulk or a sorted T-cell subset (CD4+, CD8+, memory, or dextramer-sorted; not recorded which), sampled on the day of the first yellow fever vaccination. The chain couples TRBV11-1 to TRBJ2-5; a weak D match, TRBD1 (7 bases). This CDR3 reads CASSQRSRQGGAETQYF. In DNA form, the CDR3 reads TGTGCCAGCAGCCAGCGGTCCAGACAGGGAGGAGCAGAGACCCAGTACTTC. Using reference TRBV11-1 and TRBJ2-5 for the parts outside the CDR3, the full variable domain is EAEVAQSPRYKITEKSQAVAFWCDPISGHATLYWYRQILGQGPELLVQFQDESVVDDSQLPKDRFSAERLKGVDSTLKIQPAELGDSAMYLCASSQRSRQGGAETQYFGPGTRLLVL.